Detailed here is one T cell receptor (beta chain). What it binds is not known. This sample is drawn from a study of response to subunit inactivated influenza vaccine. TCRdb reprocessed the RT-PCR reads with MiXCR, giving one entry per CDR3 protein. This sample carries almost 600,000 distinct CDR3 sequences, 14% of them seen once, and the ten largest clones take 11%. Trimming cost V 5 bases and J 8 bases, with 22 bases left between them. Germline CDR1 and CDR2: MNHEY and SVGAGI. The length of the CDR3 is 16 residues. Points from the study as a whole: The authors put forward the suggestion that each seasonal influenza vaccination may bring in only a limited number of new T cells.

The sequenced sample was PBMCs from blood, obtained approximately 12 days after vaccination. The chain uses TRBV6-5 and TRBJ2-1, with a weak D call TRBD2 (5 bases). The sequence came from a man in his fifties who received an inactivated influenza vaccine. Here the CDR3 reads CASSPRLAGTIDEQFF. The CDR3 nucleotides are TGTGCCAGCAGTCCCCGTCTAGCTGGAACAATTGATGAGCAGTTCTTC.